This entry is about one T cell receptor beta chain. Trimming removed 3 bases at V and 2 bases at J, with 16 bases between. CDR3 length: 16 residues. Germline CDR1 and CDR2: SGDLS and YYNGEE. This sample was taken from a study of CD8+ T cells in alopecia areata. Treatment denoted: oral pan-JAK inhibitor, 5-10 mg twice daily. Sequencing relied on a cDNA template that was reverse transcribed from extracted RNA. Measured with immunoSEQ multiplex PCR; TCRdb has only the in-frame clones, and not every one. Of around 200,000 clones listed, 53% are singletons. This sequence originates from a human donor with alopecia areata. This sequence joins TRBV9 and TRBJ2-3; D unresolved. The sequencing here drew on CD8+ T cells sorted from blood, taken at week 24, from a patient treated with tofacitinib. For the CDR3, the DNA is TGTGCCAGCAGCGCAGTAGGAAGAACCAACACAGATACGCAGTATTTT. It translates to CASSAVGRTNTDTQYF.